This TCR beta chain appears in the sequencing data of a study of monozygotic twins with inflammatory bowel disease. Overall study results and limits: Repertoire similarity matched across concordant and discordant twins, perhaps owing to limited power.

This CDR3 has 13 amino acids. Concerning this clonotype: As yet, its antigen is unknown.

After re-calling the 5' RACE reads, TCRdb lists one entry per CDR3 protein, DNA absent. This sample's table reports around 380,000 distinct CDR3 sequences. This chain links TRBV12-3 or TRBV12-4 with TRBJ2-2. The sequence was obtained from a human donor with ulcerative colitis or Crohn's disease, or a healthy co-twin of an affected twin (not recorded which). Material: blood. CDR3 residues: CASSHYEAGELFF.